Sequencing of this T cell receptor beta chain was carried out in a study of cytomegalovirus exposure and HLA in healthy donors. Overall study context: T cells numbering about 179 million yielded some 110 million unique TCR beta sequences in an earlier analysis.

Study-level points and caveats: Another analysis was done later, and it associated around 16,000 TCR beta sequences with HLA alleles at 0.05 false discovery rate.

On this clone: The antigen is unknown.

PCR primers comprised 60 Vbeta and 13 Jbeta primers. Only in-frame clones appear in the TCRdb table, and some are missing; sequencing was by immunoSEQ multiplex PCR. The table lists approximately 140,000 clones, about 81% of them singletons, with over 4.5% in the top ten. Looked up from germline, CDR1 is SGHAT and CDR2 is FQDESV (reference sequence). Trimming cost V 6 bases and J 1 base; bases outside gene matches: 9. CDR3 size: 16 residues. This TCR was recovered from a woman aged 40 to 50 in good health and CMV-seropositive. Input material: PBMCs. The rearrangement uses TRBV11-1 and TRBJ2-3; 8 bases agree with TRBD1. Here the CDR3 DNA reads TGTGCCAGCAGTTCCTGGACAGGGAAACGCACAGATACGCAGTATTTT. Encoded protein: CASSSWTGKRTDTQYF.